This TCR beta chain is from a study of cytomegalovirus exposure and HLA in healthy donors (dated by TCRdb to 2016 to 2017). Background for the entire study: An earlier analysis of some 600 of the donors reported about 300 Gb of sequence data and 95 million to 140 million unique TCR beta sequences obtained from 180 million or so T cells. Rather than using new phenotypic data, the later analysis identified candidate immune exposures from TCR beta sequences and from how often those sequences occurred across donors. High-throughput TCR immunosequencing, statistical association of individual TCRs with disease status, and machine learning were combined to predict cytomegalovirus infection status. Every discovery cohort repertoire had been produced on one sequencing platform. Approximately 300 gigabases of sequencing data and tens of millions of unique TCR sequences were included in an early release covering around 600 HLA-typed donors. Both class I and class II loci were covered by HLA typing, at four-digit resolution. The study used immunosequencing to profile the T cell repertoires of 670 or so subjects and linked those repertoires to cytomegalovirus serostatus. Genome-wide SNP genotypes for about 65% of the roughly 670 donors were used in a later genetic analysis, which treated that subset as a discovery cohort. The study aimed to test whether signatures of past pathogen exposure could be identified by cataloging public T cell receptors. A separate validation cohort of approximately 120 different subjects was used in addition to the approximately 700-subject first cohort. The number of donors typed differed by locus, with roughly 620-630 for A, B, C, DRB1 and DQB1, approximately 500 for DQA1, 600 to 610 for DPA1, and some 440 for DPB1. A later analysis re-examined previously published TCR beta repertoires from just over 650 donors and added high-resolution HLA genotyping to investigate patterns of TCR occurrence. On average, roughly 250,000 unique TCR beta nucleotide sequences were sequenced per donor among several hundred genotyped donors of the cohort, with roughly 18% of those sequences being non-productive. An earlier analysis of around 580 of the donors used high-throughput TCR beta sequencing to judge whether each TCR beta V gene segment behaved as functional or pseudogenic. Donor age, sex, ethnicity and CMV serostatus were compiled alongside the repertoire data. About five DR-DQ haplotypes were handled as single units for association and clustering, since linkage in the cohort was strong. Among the 398 genotyped donors, under 90% belonged to the genetic ancestry cluster associated with self-reported Caucasian donors.

The CDR3 runs 15 amino acids, cysteine and phenylalanine included. Only the CDR3 DNA is retained, 45 bases long and in frame from the first base. Taken from the germline V gene, the CDR1 and CDR2 loops are LGHNA and YSLEER. Clipping removes 4 bases from V and 3 bases from J, with 6 as the unmatched junction base count. The library was prepared using the immunoSEQ multiplex PCR assay. For the multiplex PCR, a mixture combining 60 forward primers for TCR Vbeta segments and 13 reverse primers for TCR Jbeta segments was used. The CDR3 region of rearranged TCR beta genes was amplified from genomic DNA with a multiplex PCR assay. The Illumina HiSeq System was used to sequence the amplified TCR beta libraries as 87-base-pair reads. On the authors' methods: A later analysis tallied 75 million to 85 million unique TCR beta chains across the 666 repertoires, and approximately 9.9 million of those chains were shared by two or more donors. A nearest-neighbor algorithm error-corrected the raw reads and collapsed the reads into unique sequences, merging closely related sequences to remove PCR and sequencing errors. V, D and J gene segments were assigned by aligning CDR3 sequences to IMGT reference sequences. Each retained sequence needed at least a six-nucleotide match to both a V gene segment and a J gene segment. Rearrangements were classified as productive when the CDR3 lacked stop codons and remained in frame with V and J, and all other rearrangements were classified as non-productive. Following IMGT convention, CDR3 was defined as the stretch from the second conserved V-encoded cysteine to the conserved J-encoded phenylalanine. The earlier analysis of some 550 of the donors excluded any sequence lacking an unambiguous match to a single V gene segment. An earlier analysis of approximately 590 of the donors called V segments functional above 56.7% productive rearrangements and segregating when the between-donor standard deviation exceeded 5%. To diagnose cytomegalovirus status from the catalog of TCR beta chain sequences, a statistical classification framework was built. V and J gene assignment, in a later analysis, came from comparing TCR nucleotide sequences with IMGT/GENE-DB human TR gene sequences. A later analysis assigned CDR3 sequences and most-parsimonious VDJ recombination scenarios with the TCRdist pipeline. In a later analysis, each TCR beta chain was defined by its CDR3 amino acid sequence together with its V-gene family, and reads without a unique V-gene family were excluded. To address suspected cross-contamination and a sequencing artifact, a later analysis removed approximately 590 highly shared, low-generation-probability nucleotide sequences. For each public chain, a later analysis derived a clonal expansion index from normalized ranks of inferred template counts within each repertoire. Generation probabilities in a later analysis came from a VDJ recombination model fitted to out-of-frame rearrangements, and those results were checked against IGoR. Hypergeometric tests were used in a later analysis to score TCR-TCR, TCR-HLA and TCR-CMV co-occurrence, with a repertoire-size bias correction applied to the TCR pairs. In a later analysis, false discovery rates were estimated by permuting HLA or CMV assignments 20 times. In a later analysis, co-occurring TCRs were grouped with DBSCAN, and TCRdist sequence similarity was added when clustering was performed within HLA-allele-positive subsets. For co-occurrence clustering, repertoires with fewer than 30,000 or more than 120,000 public chains were excluded, along with a handful of repertoires with anomalous nucleotide sharing. Sourced from immuneACCESS, this table was stored by TCRdb with only in-frame sequences that have V and J called. A share of the clones is absent; for the studies checked, an unresolved V gene accounts for under half, and the remainder has no known explanation. V and J calls and clone size follow that table, whereas D and trimming were derived from the DNA. This sample is represented by around 170,000 clones; roughly 78% of them were singletons. Under 0.75% of the sample goes to the ten largest clones.

In regard to this clone: Its cognate antigen has yet to be identified. It has no much larger one-base neighbor in the sample; base qualities were not kept.

The cohort was made up of several hundred healthy bone marrow donors. All cohort members were sampled while nominally healthy, although unrecorded immune exposures were likely present. The donor was CMV seronegative and belonged to the group of 380 or so seronegative cohort members. Each donor provided a peripheral blood sample, and peripheral blood mononuclear cells were used for TCR beta sequencing. The Qiagen DNeasy Blood Extraction Kit was used to extract genomic DNA from the blood cell samples. The research as a whole found: A cluster of highly shared sequence variants was judged likely to represent a technical artifact of the sequencing pipeline. According to the authors, the approach could potentially be generalized to other disease states and immunological phenotypes. While some public TCRs were present in many individuals, most TCR sequences turned up only very rarely across donors. Several of the top co-occurrence clusters appeared to be linked to parvovirus B19, influenza, CMV and Epstein-Barr virus, according to a later analysis. A later analysis associated about 17,000 TCR beta sequences with specific HLA alleles at a false discovery rate of 0.05. In a later analysis, most CMV-associated TCR beta chains were found to appear HLA-restricted, with HLA associations seemingly driven largely by CMV exposure. An association between a missense DCLRE1C variant and V-gene and J-gene trimming of TCR beta chains was found in a later genetic analysis and replicated in an independent cohort. In vitro tests confirmed that a few of the cytomegalovirus-associated TCR beta chains recognize cytomegalovirus antigens. Because HLA typing was missing for some donors at each locus, association tests included only the typed subset. The classifier was reported to diagnose cytomegalovirus status with high specificity and sensitivity in both the original cohort and the validation cohort. The 87-base-pair reads could not distinguish some IMGT-functional V segments, including TRBV6-2 and TRBV6-3, so those segments were excluded. When HLA alleles, especially DR and DQ, strongly co-occurred, attributing TCR associations to individual alleles was difficult. Linkage disequilibrium might explain the correlated functional status among segregating V segments, but an unknown experimental factor could not be ruled out. In a later analysis, TCR association rates were found to vary across HLA loci, with the most associated TCRs seen for DRB1 alleles and the fewest for HLA-C alleles. The study gave a list of under 200 TCR beta chains associated with cytomegalovirus. Fewer than 20 rarely observed V segments, including chromosome 9 orphons, were excluded from the earlier analysis of about 600 of the donors because counts were too low. Only TCR beta chains were sequenced in this cohort, and the absence of alpha or paired-chain data limited detectable features. A further reported finding was that TCR beta sequences accurately predicted the HLA-A and HLA-B alleles for most subjects in the first cohort. Broadly in line with IMGT annotations, most TCR beta V segments showed up in productive rearrangements about 87% or about 30% of the time in an earlier analysis of 450 to 750 of the donors. In a later analysis, HLA-associated TCR beta chains showed more clonal expansion and lower generation probabilities than non-associated chains that were equally common. Sequencing depth was assumed to be roughly uniform across donors in the presence/absence analyses, though that assumption may not hold. Immune exposure information for the cohort was limited to CMV serostatus. According to a later genetic analysis, donors in an Asian-associated ancestry cluster had fewer N-insertions in productive TCRs than the approximately 610-donor mean.

This sequence uses TRBV4-3 and TRBJ2-1; 7 bases in between match TRBD2. The sequence derives from a woman aged 40 to 50 in good health and CMV-seronegative. Sequencing was performed on PBMCs. The CDR3 protein sequence reads: CASSPSAGLYNEQFF. The sequence in DNA is TGCGCCAGCAGCCCGTCAGCGGGACTCTACAATGAGCAGTTCTTC.